This TCR delta chain was sequenced for a study of γδ T cells in repeated Plasmodium falciparum infection (dated by TCRdb to about 2021). About the study as a whole: Malian children exposed to intense seasonal malaria transmission were enrolled in the natural-infection arm and compared with Australian children matched for age and gender. Four controlled human malaria infections were administered to five malaria-naive U.S. adults over roughly 600 days by bites from P. falciparum NF54-infected Anopheles stephensi mosquitoes. Samples from controlled-infection subjects were taken at baseline, right before selected infections, and 21 days after each infection. The gammadelta TCR repertoires from Mali were analysed in two ways: cross-sectionally during periods with no transmission, and longitudinally across episodes of acute febrile malaria. The study examined how repeated Plasmodium falciparum infection shapes the human gammadelta T cell repertoire, using natural infection in Mali and controlled human malaria infection. Study-level results and caveats: Repeated controlled infections appeared to drive waves of new clonotype selection in Vdelta2-negative, largely Vdelta1+, gammadelta TCR repertoires. Generalizability was limited because the Malian cohort came from a small rural village made up predominantly of one ethnic group. Compared with Australian children, Malian children appeared to have Vdelta2-negative gammadelta TCR repertoires that were more clonally expanded, less diverse and less shared. Vgamma9/Vdelta2+ TCR repertoires kept a highly stable polyclonal repertoire across time and infection, and many TCRgamma sequences overlapped between individuals. The controlled-infection cohort was small, limiting analysis of inter-individual variability in gammadelta T cell responses.

For bulk TCR repertoire analysis, Vgamma9/Vdelta2+ and Vdelta2-negative gammadelta T cell populations were isolated by flow sorting from peripheral blood mononuclear cells. Receptor amplification or capture employed multiplex PCR. Sequencing used an Illumina MiSeq. Each sorted gammadelta T cell sample was sequenced for both the TCR gamma (TRG) and TCR delta (TRD) chains. Turning to the authors' computational methods: The repertoire analyses drew on clonotype tree plots, the accumulated frequency of the top 20 clonotypes, and diversity index (DI) and D75 metrics. TCRdb reran clone calling on the public reads with CATT; rows sharing one DNA sequence were then combined. What appears here as the V and J calls and clone size reflects TCRdb's work, not the paper's. Counted in this sample were 45,000 to 60,000 delta-chain clones; approximately 1.8% of them appeared once. Roughly 24% of the sample goes to the ten largest clones.

Details on this clone: Its target antigen remains unknown. TCRdb attributes to this sequence the protein of a much larger clone, which differs from the DNA translation at residue 21; a read error is likely, and the protein displayed is translated from the DNA.

The cysteine opens and the phenylalanine closes a CDR3 of 24 amino acids. Of all the DNA, just the CDR3 is kept, 72 bases in frame from base 1. The germline V gene yields TSWWSYY for CDR1 and QGS for CDR2. The sample comprised gamma-delta T cells from blood. The V and J segments used are TRDV1 and TRDJ3, with TRDD3 matching 8 junction bases. TCRdb lists no J gene, so it was determined here by aligning the DNA to germline. The sequence was collected from a pool of human donors (malaria-infected and uninfected, not separated). For the CDR3, the sequence is CALGEPVLQTGGQINSWDTRRMFF. The nucleotide sequence reads TGTGCTCTTGGGGAACCGGTCCTTCAAACTGGGGGCCAGATCAACTCCTGGGACACCCGACGGATGTTTTTC.